This T cell receptor beta chain emerged from a study of cytomegalovirus exposure and HLA in healthy donors (TCRdb year 2017). Looking at the study overall: In an earlier analysis of under 750 of the donors, 250 to 300 Gb of sequence data and some 120 million unique TCR beta sequences from some 170 million T cells were reported. To predict cytomegalovirus infection status, the study combined high-throughput TCR immunosequencing, statistical association of individual TCRs with disease status, and machine learning. Genome-wide SNP genotypes for about 60% of the roughly 670 donors were used in a later genetic analysis, which treated that subset as a discovery cohort. To study patterns of TCR occurrence, a later analysis re-analyzed previously published TCR beta repertoires from several hundred donors and added high-resolution HLA genotyping. About 5 DR-DQ haplotypes were handled as single units for association and clustering, since linkage in the cohort was strong. In an earlier analysis of over 550 of the donors, high-throughput TCR beta sequencing was used to judge whether each TCR beta V gene segment behaved as functional or pseudogenic. Using immunosequencing, the study profiled T cell repertoires from around 670 subjects and related those repertoires to cytomegalovirus serostatus. Typing coverage differed by locus: A, B, C, DRB1 and DQB1 were typed in about 620-630 donors, DQA1 in about 560, DPA1 in 600 to 610, and DPB1 in 450 to 490. In addition to the first cohort of 666 subjects, a separate validation cohort of about 120 different subjects was used. Donor age, sex, ethnicity and CMV serostatus were collected together with the repertoire data. The study was designed to test whether signatures of past pathogen exposure could be identified by cataloging public T cell receptors. All discovery cohort repertoires had been generated using a single sequencing platform. The later analysis used no new phenotypic data to find candidate immune exposures, relying instead on TCR beta sequences and their occurrence across donors. An early release covering roughly 600 HLA-typed donors comprised approximately 300 gigabases of sequencing data and 85 million to 100 million unique TCR sequences. Of the roughly 390 genotyped donors, roughly 80% fell in the genetic ancestry cluster associated with self-reported Caucasian donors. Both class I and class II loci were covered by HLA typing, at four-digit resolution. Across 398 genotyped donors of the cohort, an average of roughly 200,000 unique TCR beta nucleotide sequences per donor were sequenced, and 15% to 20% of those sequences were non-productive.

Notes on this clone: Its antigen specificity is not known.

Receptors were amplified or captured by the immunoSEQ multiplex PCR assay. A mixture of 60 forward primers for TCR Vbeta segments and 13 reverse primers for TCR Jbeta segments was used in the multiplex PCR. A multiplex PCR assay on genomic DNA amplified the CDR3 region of rearranged TCR beta genes. On the Illumina HiSeq System, the amplified TCR beta libraries were sequenced as 87-base-pair reads. The source study handled its data this way. A later analysis counted some 80 million unique TCR beta chains across the 666 repertoires, and some 11 million of these chains were shared by at least two donors. Raw reads were error-corrected and collapsed into unique sequences by a nearest-neighbor algorithm in which closely related sequences were merged to remove PCR and sequencing errors. Alignment of CDR3 sequences to IMGT reference sequences was used to assign V, D and J gene segments. For a sequence to be retained, a match of at least six nucleotides to both a V gene segment and a J gene segment was required. A rearrangement was called productive if the CDR3 had no stop codons and remained in frame with V and J, and every other rearrangement was called non-productive. CDR3 was defined by IMGT convention, running from the second conserved V-encoded cysteine to the conserved J-encoded phenylalanine. The earlier analysis of a few hundred of the donors excluded sequences that lacked an unambiguous match to a single V gene segment. An earlier analysis of 500 to 600 of the donors classified V segments as functional when productive rearrangements were above 56.7% and as segregating when the standard deviation between donors was above 5%. To diagnose cytomegalovirus status from the catalog of TCR beta chain sequences, a statistical classification framework was built. In a later analysis, V and J genes were assigned by comparing TCR nucleotide sequences against IMGT/GENE-DB human TR gene sequences. In a later analysis, CDR3 sequences and most-parsimonious VDJ recombination scenarios were assigned using the TCRdist pipeline. In a later analysis, each TCR beta chain was defined by its CDR3 amino acid sequence together with its V-gene family, and reads without a unique V-gene family were excluded. To address suspected cross-contamination and a sequencing artifact, a later analysis removed 550 to 750 highly shared, low-generation-probability nucleotide sequences. For each public chain, a later analysis derived a clonal expansion index from normalized ranks of inferred template counts within each repertoire. In a later analysis, generation probabilities were computed with a VDJ recombination model fitted to out-of-frame rearrangements, and the resulting probabilities were checked against IGoR. In a later analysis, TCR-TCR, TCR-HLA and TCR-CMV co-occurrence was scored with hypergeometric tests, and a repertoire-size bias correction was applied to TCR pairs. False discovery rates were estimated in a later analysis by permuting HLA or CMV assignments 20 times. A later analysis grouped co-occurring TCRs with DBSCAN, adding TCRdist sequence similarity when clustering within HLA-allele-positive subsets. For co-occurrence clustering, repertoires with fewer than 30,000 or more than 120,000 public chains were excluded, along with roughly five repertoires with anomalous nucleotide sharing. The table was pulled from immuneACCESS by TCRdb, which kept in-frame rearrangements only. Such tables lose some clones; where checked, under half of the loss comes from unresolved V genes, and the rest has no known cause. V and J calls and clone size follow that table, whereas D and trimming were derived from the DNA. This sample's table has entries for approximately 38,000 clones. The ten largest clones take up around 8.9% of the sample.

The cohort consisted of 650 to 700 healthy bone marrow donors. All cohort members were sampled while nominally healthy, although unrecorded immune exposures were likely present. The donor was CMV seropositive and belonged to the group of 250 to 350 seropositive cohort members. A peripheral blood sample was provided by each donor, and peripheral blood mononuclear cells were used for TCR beta sequencing. Genomic DNA was extracted from the blood cell samples with the Qiagen DNeasy Blood Extraction Kit. On the study overall, not on this receptor specifically: Presence/absence analyses assumed roughly uniform sequencing depth across donors, an assumption that may not hold. According to a later genetic analysis, donors in an Asian-associated ancestry cluster had fewer N-insertions in productive TCRs than the approximately 670-donor mean. It was suggested by the authors that the approach could potentially be generalized to other disease states and immunological phenotypes. Immune exposure information for the cohort was limited to CMV serostatus. In vitro tests confirmed that a few of the cytomegalovirus-associated TCR beta chains recognize cytomegalovirus antigens. When HLA alleles, especially DR and DQ, strongly co-occurred, attributing TCR associations to individual alleles was difficult. In the study, about 150 TCR beta chains were listed as associated with cytomegalovirus. Because some donors lacked HLA typing at each locus, the association tests relied only on the typed subset. In both the original and validation cohorts, the classifier was reported to diagnose cytomegalovirus status with high specificity and sensitivity. Some 16 rarely observed V segments, including chromosome 9 orphons, were excluded from the earlier analysis of several hundred of the donors because counts were too low. In a later genetic analysis, a missense DCLRE1C variant was associated with V-gene and J-gene trimming of TCR beta chains, and the association was replicated in an independent cohort. This cohort had only TCR beta chains sequenced, and the lack of alpha or paired-chain data limited which features could be detected. In a later analysis, the rate of TCR association differed among HLA loci, with DRB1 alleles having the most associated TCRs and HLA-C alleles having the fewest. A cluster of highly shared sequence variants was judged likely to represent a technical artifact of the sequencing pipeline. Several of the top co-occurrence clusters appeared to be linked to parvovirus B19, influenza, CMV and Epstein-Barr virus, according to a later analysis. Broadly in line with IMGT annotations, most TCR beta V segments showed up in productive rearrangements about 87% or about 30% of the time in an earlier analysis of several hundred of the donors. Most TCR sequences were observed very rarely across donors, whereas some public TCRs were present in many individuals. In a later analysis, HLA-associated TCR beta chains showed more clonal expansion and lower generation probabilities than non-associated chains that were equally common. A later analysis found that most CMV-associated TCR beta chains appeared HLA-restricted, with HLA associations seemingly driven largely by CMV exposure. Specific HLA alleles were associated with roughly 17,000 TCR beta sequences at a false discovery rate of 0.05 in a later analysis. A further reported finding was that TCR beta sequences accurately predicted the HLA-A and HLA-B alleles for most subjects in the first cohort. Correlated functional status among segregating V segments might reflect linkage disequilibrium, but an unknown experimental factor could not be ruled out.

This receptor was identified in a man aged 40-49 years in good health and CMV-seropositive. Sequencing was performed on PBMCs.

The DNA is as follows: TGCGCCAGCAGCCAAGGACAAGGACAAGAAAAACTGTTTTTT. Its translation is CASSQGQGQEKLFF. This chain is built from TRBV4-1 and TRBJ1-4, and perhaps TRBD1 as D gene, on 5 matching bases. Reading from cysteine to phenylalanine, the CDR3 counts 14 amino acids. The read is trimmed to its CDR3 DNA, 42 bases read in frame from base 1. Trimming removed 1 base from V and 8 bases from J, leaving 11 bases between the germline ends. The germline V gene provides CDR1 MGHRA and CDR2 YSYEKL.